The present TCR beta chain was sequenced within a study of shared clonotypes between healthy human individuals. The germline CDR1 and CDR2 sequences are MDHEN and SYDVKM. V was pared by 3 bases and J by 5 bases, with 8 bases between. This CDR3 is built from 13 residues. Assay used: immunoSEQ multiplex PCR; TCRdb lists only in-frame clones, some missing. Of over a million clones listed, about 74% are singletons. What was sequenced was memory CD4+ T cells sorted from blood. Subset denoted: CD45RA-negative fraction. This receptor was taken from a man younger than 35 in good health. The rearrangement uses TRBV28 and TRBJ1-3, with unresolved D. The CDR3 reads CASSFSPRNTIYF. CDR3 coding DNA: TGTGCCAGCAGTTTCTCCCCCAGAAACACCATATATTTT.